The 22 T cell receptor delta chains listed next were all sequenced from one sample in a study of Vδ1+ human thymocytes. Study-wide results and caveats: In the thymus, TRG and TRD repertoires looked highly polyclonal with Gaussian CDR3 lengths.

Which antigens these TCRs recognize remains unknown. Extracted RNA was reverse transcribed into cDNA. Pooled V-gene forward primers with one constant-region reverse primer generated the CDR3 amplicons by multiplex PCR. TCRdb used CATT to re-call clones from the multiplex PCR reads. The repertoire holds about 55,000 delta-chain clones, with 15% to 20% as singletons. Input material: Vdelta1+ gamma-delta thymocytes from the thymus. Subset of the sample: FACS-sorted CD3+ TCRalphabeta- TCRVdelta1+ TCRVdelta2- thymocytes. These receptors were obtained from a boy in the first two years of life who had congenital heart surgery.

The V and J genes are TRDV1 and TRDJ1; TRDD3 aligns across 13 bases. This CDR3 is 26 amino acids long. Germline trimming cut 0 bases from V and 0 bases from J; bases unmatched to any gene: 28. In germline, CDR1 is TSWWSYY, CDR2 QGS. This CDR3 is CALGELGVPRILGDTLEGPYTDKLIF. Here the CDR3 DNA reads TGTGCTCTTGGGGAACTAGGAGTACCTAGGATACTGGGGGATACGCTGGAGGGCCCGTACACCGATAAACTCATCTTT.

V gene TRDV1 combines with J gene TRDJ1; TRDD3 aligns across 11 bases. The J segment lost 5 bases and the V segment lost 6 bases, leaving 26 bases of the junction unmatched. Germline V CDR1 and CDR2: TSWWSYY, QGS. This CDR3 contains 21 residues. The CDR3 region is CALGRATRTGWGIRGKDKLIF. For the CDR3, the DNA is TGTGCTCTTGGCCGGGCTACACGCACAGGATGGGGGATACGTGGGAAGGATAAACTCATCTTT.

The chain is built from TRDV1 and TRDJ1; 8 bases agree with TRDD3. CDR3 length equals 18 residues. Germline CDR1 TSWWSYY, CDR2 QGS. Trimming cost V 3 bases and J 0 bases; bases outside gene matches: 12. In DNA form, the CDR3 reads TGTGCTCTTGGGGAGGTCCGGCTGGGGGACCCTTACACCGATAAACTCATCTTT. Its protein is CALGEVRLGDPYTDKLIF.

Details on this clone: Other DNA variants within this sample encode the same CDR3. The rearrangement joins TRDV1 to TRDJ1, with a weak D call TRDD3 (6 bases). This CDR3 comprises 15 residues. CDR1 TSWWSYY and CDR2 QGS come from the germline V gene. V gave up 0 bases and J gave up 0 bases, with 8 bases separating them. The CDR3 nucleotides read TGTGCTCTTGGGGAACTGTGGGGATACACCGATAAACTCATCTTT. Translating it yields CALGELWGYTDKLIF.

This clone showed up just a few times. The chain employs TRDV2 and TRDJ1; TRDD3 matches at 8 bases. V shed 0 bases and J 2 bases; nucleotides not matched to a gene: 10. The V gene's germline CDR1 is GEAIGNYY and CDR2 EKD. This CDR3 region has 17 residues. The CDR3 nucleotides are TGTGCCTGTGACACCGCGGACTGGGGGGTTACGACCGATAAACTCATCTTT. This translates into CACDTADWGVTTDKLIF.

The chain carries TRDV1 and TRDJ1; D possibly corresponds to TRDD3 (6 bases). V lost 0 bases to trimming and J lost 0 bases, with 29 bases between them. CDR1 is TSWWSYY and CDR2 is QGS in the germline V gene. The CDR3 loop spans 22 amino acids. The CDR3 DNA follows: TGTGCTCTTGGGGAACTAAGGTCAAGACGGGGCTGGGGATTGTCGTACACCGATAAACTCATCTTT. Amino acid sequence: CALGELRSRRGWGLSYTDKLIF.

This clone showed up just a few times. At one end the junction does not follow the germline gene, possibly because of a read error. This chain links TRDV1 with TRDJ1, with D hard to call. The germline V gene encodes CDR1 TSWWSYY and CDR2 QGS. This CDR3 is built from 18 residues. The CDR3 region has the DNA TGTGCTCTTGGGGAACGATCGAGACGCCCCGACTACACCGATAAACCCATCTTT. Protein sequence: CALGERSRRPDYTDKPIF.

The chain employs TRDV1 and TRDJ1; 12 bases map to TRDD3. The V and J ends lost 5 bases and 8 bases, in that order; junction bases with no gene match: 30. Germline-derived CDR1 and CDR2 are TSWWSYY and QGS. The CDR3 is made up of 22 amino acids. DNA for the CDR3: TGTGCTCTTGGGAACCTAAGACACCTTAAGCTGTACTGGGGGATACACGAAGGCAAACTCATCTTT. Translation: CALGNLRHLKLYWGIHEGKLIF.

The chain employs TRDV1 and TRDJ1, with D uncertain. Germline loops: CDR1 TSWWSYY, CDR2 QGS. With 0 bases removed from V and 7 bases from J, the gap between germline ends came to 18 bases. This CDR3 spans 16 amino acids. In DNA, the CDR3 is TGTGCTCTTGGGGAACTGCCCCTCTTGGGCGCCGCTAAACTCATCTTT. This encodes CALGELPLLGAAKLIF.

In regard to this clone: Other nucleotide sequences in the sample specify the same CDR3. The chain has TRDV1 and TRDJ1; TRDD3 aligns across 11 bases. CDR1 and CDR2 (germline): TSWWSYY, QGS. This CDR3 region has 16 residues. The ends lost 4 bases at V and 8 bases at J; junction bases unmatched: 12. The CDR3 reads CALGVPQLGDKGKLIF. CDR3 bases: TGTGCTCTTGGGGTTCCCCAACTGGGGGATAAAGGCAAACTCATCTTT.

Only a few counts were recorded for this clone. This chain uses TRDV1 with TRDJ1, with 8 bases that match TRDD3. After removal of 0 bases from V and 0 bases from J, the junction contained 12 bases not matched to a gene. The CDR3 runs to 19 residues. Germline V gene lookup returns CDR1 TSWWSYY and CDR2 QGS. The CDR3 protein is CALGELTVYWGPYTDKLIF. CDR3 in DNA: TGTGCTCTTGGGGAACTAACCGTGTACTGGGGGCCCTACACCGATAAACTCATCTTT.

There are a few counts of this clone. This chain links TRDV1 with TRDJ1; D possibly corresponds to TRDD3 (5 bases). This CDR3 spans 21 amino acids. Germline-derived CDR1 and CDR2 are TSWWSYY and QGS. The V and J ends lost 5 bases and 1 base respectively, with 32 bases between them. CDR3 sequence: CALGPSSVGWGVVGFTDKLIF. The CDR3 DNA sequence: TGTGCTCTTGGGCCGTCGAGTGTCGGTTGGGGAGTAGTTGGGTTCACCGATAAACTCATCTTT.

This clone was seen just once. The gene calls are TRAV29/DV5 and TRDJ1; 10 positions agree with TRDD3. This CDR3 has 20 amino acids. Trimming took 0 bases from V and 0 from J; bases not matched to a gene: 17. Per germline, CDR1 NSMFDY and CDR2 ISSIKDK. The chain's CDR3 is CAASALLQGVGDTYTDKLIF. CDR3 DNA: TGTGCAGCAAGCGCGCTCCTACAGGGGGTGGGGGATACCTACACCGATAAACTCATCTTT.

This clone has just a few counts. J is TRDJ1 and V is TRDV1, with D perhaps matching TRDD1 (5 bases). Germline-derived CDR1 and CDR2 are TSWWSYY and QGS. The CDR3 is 14 amino acids. V lost 1 base to trimming and J lost 2 bases, with 8 bases between them. This CDR3 reads CALGERIGTDKLIF. In DNA form, the CDR3 reads TGTGCTCTTGGGGAACGAATAGGTACCGATAAACTCATCTTT.

The chain carries TRDV1 and TRDJ1; the match to TRDD3 covers 12 bases. V shed 0 bases and J 2 bases; nucleotides not matched to a gene: 19. Germline assignment: CDR1 TSWWSYY and CDR2 QGS. The CDR3 length is 22 residues. The CDR3 DNA follows: TGTGCTCTTGGGGAACTACGTCTCTCTAAAGTACTGGGGGATACATGTACCGATAAACTCATCTTT. It translates to CALGELRLSKVLGDTCTDKLIF.

This clone appeared a few times. The V and J genes are TRDV2 and TRDJ1; tentatively, D is TRDD3 (5 bases). The CDR3 loop spans 14 amino acids. The V end was cut by 0 bases, the J end by 0 bases, with 7 bases between. Germline V gene data show CDR1 as GEAIGNYY and CDR2 as EKD. CDR3 region: CACDTAGYTDKLIF. CDR3 DNA: TGTGCCTGTGACACCGCTGGGTACACCGATAAACTCATCTTT.

V gene TRDV1 combines with J gene TRDJ1; 13 nucleotides match TRDD3. The trim removed 7 bases at V and 2 bases at J, leaving 16 bases unmatched. This CDR3 has 19 residues. In germline, CDR1 is TSWWSYY, CDR2 QGS. The CDR3 spells CALEALLGDTRLNTDKLIF. Here the CDR3 DNA reads TGTGCTCTTGAAGCCCTACTGGGGGATACGCGTCTTAATACCGATAAACTCATCTTT.

The rearrangement joins TRDV1 to TRDJ1, with 12 bases lining up with TRDD3. Trimming removed 3 bases from V and 7 bases from J; junction bases left unmatched: 9. The germline V gene has CDR1 TSWWSYY and CDR2 QGS. The CDR3 is 16 residues long. In nucleotides, the CDR3 is TGTGCTCTTGGGGAGCTCGAATCTGGGGGATACGGTAAACTCATCTTT. Protein sequence: CALGELESGGYGKLIF.

This clone was seen a few times. V gene TRDV1 combines with J gene TRDJ1; a possible D gene is TRDD3 (5 bases). Trimming cost V 4 bases and J 0 bases, with 30 bases left between them. The CDR3 covers 21 residues. CDR1 and CDR2 (germline): TSWWSYY, QGS. CDR3 sequence: CALGGRFTGMPHLPYTDKLIF. For the CDR3, the DNA is TGTGCTCTTGGGGGACGATTCACAGGGATGCCCCATCTACCGTACACCGATAAACTCATCTTT.

The rearrangement joins TRAV29/DV5 to TRDJ1; 12 bases are a match to TRDD3. The V gene's germline CDR1 is NSMFDY and CDR2 ISSIKDK. The V segment lost 0 bases and the J segment 4 bases; nucleotides outside the gene matches: 4. The CDR3 loop spans 15 amino acids. Written as DNA, the CDR3 is TGTGCAGCAAGCGTGCTGGGGGATACGGTCGATAAACTCATCTTT. It is translated as CAASVLGDTVDKLIF. Supplemented by reference TRAV29/DV5 and TRDJ1, the full variable domain reads DQQVKQNSPSLSVQEGRISILNCDYTNSMFDYFLWYKKYPAEGPTFLISISSIKDKNEDGRFTVFLNKSAKHLSLHIVPSQPGDSAVYFCAASVLGDTVDKLIFGKGTRVTVEP.

This clone was detected a few times. The chain combines TRDV1 with TRDJ1, with D maybe TRDD3 (6 bases). This CDR3 has 21 residues. Germline CDR1 is TSWWSYY and CDR2 is QGS. V lost 0 bases and J 0 bases, leaving 26 bases between the germline ends. As DNA, the CDR3 is TGTGCTCTTGGGGAACTCCTGGGGCCTACCGGGGGTCCACCCCACACCGATAAACTCATCTTT. Residues: CALGELLGPTGGPPHTDKLIF.

This clone occurred a few times. This sequence joins TRDV1 and TRDJ1; maybe TRDD3 (5 bases). Germline assignment: CDR1 TSWWSYY and CDR2 QGS. V gave up 4 bases and J gave up 0 bases, with 24 bases separating them. CDR3 length: 19 residues. The CDR3 region has the DNA TGTGCTCTTGGGGGCCCGCCTTTCCCCTTACTGGCGTACACCGATAAACTCATCTTT. This gives the protein CALGGPPFPLLAYTDKLIF.